What follows describes a single TCR beta chain. The table came from immunoSEQ multiplex PCR; TCRdb's copy has only in-frame clones and leaves some out. Here the sample spans about 42,000 clones, around 80% being singletons. This sample was taken from a study of T cell changes during pregnancy in multiple sclerosis. Germline values: CDR1 SGHRS, CDR2 YFSETQ. This CDR3 is 15 amino acids long. V lost 1 base and J lost 2, with 10 bases in between. The clonotype was recovered from a female donor with multiple sclerosis, enrolled in a pregnancy study. The sample was CD4+ T cells from peripheral blood mononuclear cells, taken before pregnancy. This chain uses TRBV5-1 with TRBJ2-1; the D gene is possibly TRBD2 (6 bases). CDR3 loop: CASSLSEGAYNEQFF. CDR3 DNA: TGCGCCAGCAGCTTGTCGGAGGGCGCCTACAATGAGCAGTTCTTC. Full variable domain (outside the CDR3, taken from reference TRBV5-1 and TRBJ2-1): KAGVTQTPRYLIKTRGQQVTLSCSPISGHRSVSWYQQTPGQGLQFLFEYFSETQRNKGNFPGRFSGRQFSNSRSEMNVSTLELGDSALYLCASSLSEGAYNEQFFGPGTRLTVL.